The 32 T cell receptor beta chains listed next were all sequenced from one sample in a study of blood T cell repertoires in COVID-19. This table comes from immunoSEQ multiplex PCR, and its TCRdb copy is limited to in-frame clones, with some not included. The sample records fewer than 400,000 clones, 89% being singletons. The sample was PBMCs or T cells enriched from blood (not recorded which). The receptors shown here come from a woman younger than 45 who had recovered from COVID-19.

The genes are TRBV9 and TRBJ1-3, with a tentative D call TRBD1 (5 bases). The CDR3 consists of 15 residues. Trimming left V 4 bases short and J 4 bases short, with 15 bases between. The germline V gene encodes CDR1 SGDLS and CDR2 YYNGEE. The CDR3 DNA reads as TGTGCCAGCAGCTCCCCGGGGGGTTTCGGAAACACCATATATTTT. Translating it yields CASSSPGGFGNTIYF.

The DNA for the CDR3 is TGCGCCAGCAGCCAAGAAAGCTTCACTGAAGCTTTCTTT. Translating it yields CASSQESFTEAFF. V gene TRBV4-1 combines with J gene TRBJ1-1, with D hard to call. CDR3 size: 13 residues. Trimming took off 0 bases at V and 4 bases at J, with 6 bases between the two ends. CDR1 and CDR2 (germline): MGHRA, YSYEKL.

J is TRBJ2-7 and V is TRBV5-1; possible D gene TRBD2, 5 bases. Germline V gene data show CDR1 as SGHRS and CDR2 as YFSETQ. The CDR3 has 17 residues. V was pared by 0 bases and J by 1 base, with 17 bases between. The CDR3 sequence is CASSLAAGRFGSYEQYF. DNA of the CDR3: TGCGCCAGCAGCTTGGCCGCGGGCCGCTTCGGGTCCTACGAGCAGTACTTC.

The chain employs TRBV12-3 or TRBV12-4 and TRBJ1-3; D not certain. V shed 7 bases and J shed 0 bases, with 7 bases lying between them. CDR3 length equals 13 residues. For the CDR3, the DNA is TGTGCCAGCAATTCAGTCTCTGGAAACACCATATATTTT. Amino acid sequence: CASNSVSGNTIYF.

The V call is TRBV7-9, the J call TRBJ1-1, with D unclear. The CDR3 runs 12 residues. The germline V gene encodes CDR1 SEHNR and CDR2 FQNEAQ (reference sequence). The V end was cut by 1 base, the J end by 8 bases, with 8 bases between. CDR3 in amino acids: CASSLGTAEAFF. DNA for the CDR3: TGTGCCAGCAGCTTAGGAACAGCCGAAGCTTTCTTT.

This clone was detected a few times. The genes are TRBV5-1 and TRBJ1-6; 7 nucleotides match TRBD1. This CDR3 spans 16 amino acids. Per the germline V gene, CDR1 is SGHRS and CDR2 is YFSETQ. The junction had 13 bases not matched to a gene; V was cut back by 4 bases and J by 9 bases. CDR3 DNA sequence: TGCGCCAGCAGCGTTCTAGGGGGCGGTTCGGGTTCACCCCTCCACTTT. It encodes CASSVLGGGSGSPLHF. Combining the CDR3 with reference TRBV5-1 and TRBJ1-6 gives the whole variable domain KAGVTQTPRYLIKTRGQQVTLSCSPISGHRSVSWYQQTPGQGLQFLFEYFSETQRNKGNFPGRFSGRQFSNSRSEMNVSTLELGDSALYLCASSVLGGGSGSPLHFGNGTRLTVT.

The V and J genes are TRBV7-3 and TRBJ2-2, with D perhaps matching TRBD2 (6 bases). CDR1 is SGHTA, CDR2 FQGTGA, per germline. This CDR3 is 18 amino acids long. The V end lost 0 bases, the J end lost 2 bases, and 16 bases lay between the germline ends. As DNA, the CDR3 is TGTGCCAGCAGCTTAACGCTAGCGCGGGGTCTAAACACCGGGGAGCTGTTTTTT. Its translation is CASSLTLARGLNTGELFF.

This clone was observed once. For the CDR3, the DNA is TGTGCCAGCAGCACATTCAAAAGGACAGGGTTGTGGGGCACTGAAGCTTTCTTT. Encoded protein: CASSTFKRTGLWGTEAFF. V is TRBV11-2 and J is TRBJ1-1; 8 bases agree with TRBD1. The CDR3 is 18 residues long. CDR1 is SGHAT, CDR2 FQNNGV, per germline. V lost 5 bases and J lost 4; bases outside the gene matches: 18.

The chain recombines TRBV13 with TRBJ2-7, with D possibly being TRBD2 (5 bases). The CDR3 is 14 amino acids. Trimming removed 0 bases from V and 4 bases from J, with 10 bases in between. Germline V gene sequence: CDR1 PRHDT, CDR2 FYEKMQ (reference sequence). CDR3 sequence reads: CASSLGLTSYEQYF. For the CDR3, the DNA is TGTGCCAGCAGCTTAGGCTTAACTAGTTACGAGCAGTACTTC.

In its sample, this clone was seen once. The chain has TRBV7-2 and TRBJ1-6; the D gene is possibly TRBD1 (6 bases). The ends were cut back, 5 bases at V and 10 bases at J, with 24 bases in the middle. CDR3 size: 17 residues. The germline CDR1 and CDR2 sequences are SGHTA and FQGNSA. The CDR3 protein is CASSLGAHTGLQSPLHF. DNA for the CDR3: TGTGCCAGCAGCCTGGGGGCGCATACAGGGTTGCAATCACCCCTCCACTTT.

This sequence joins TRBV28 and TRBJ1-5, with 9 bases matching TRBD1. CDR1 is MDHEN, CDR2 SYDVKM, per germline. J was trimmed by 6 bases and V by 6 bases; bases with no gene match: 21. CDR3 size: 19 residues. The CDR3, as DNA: TGTGCCAGCAGGACCGGGACAGGGAAGACGGTTGGGCTGGGTCAGCCCCAGCATTTT. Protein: CASRTGTGKTVGLGQPQHF. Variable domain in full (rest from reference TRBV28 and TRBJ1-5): DVKVTQSSRYLVKRTGEKVFLECVQDMDHENMFWYRQDPGLGLRLIYFSYDVKMKEKGDIPEGYSVSREKKERFSLILESASTNQTSMYLCASRTGTGKTVGLGQPQHFGDGTRLSIL.

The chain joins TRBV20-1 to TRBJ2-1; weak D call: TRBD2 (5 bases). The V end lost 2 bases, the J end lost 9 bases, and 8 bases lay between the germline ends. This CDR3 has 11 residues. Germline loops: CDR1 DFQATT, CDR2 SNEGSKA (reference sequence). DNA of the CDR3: TGCAGTGCTAGATCGGGGAGTGAGCAGTTCTTC. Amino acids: CSARSGSEQFF.

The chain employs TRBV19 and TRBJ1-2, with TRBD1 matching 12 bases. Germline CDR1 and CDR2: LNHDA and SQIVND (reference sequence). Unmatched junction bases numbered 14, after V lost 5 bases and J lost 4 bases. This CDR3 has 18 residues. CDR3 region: CASSFTTGTGGAVYGYTF. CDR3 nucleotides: TGTGCCAGTAGTTTCACCACCGGGACAGGGGGCGCCGTCTATGGCTACACCTTC.

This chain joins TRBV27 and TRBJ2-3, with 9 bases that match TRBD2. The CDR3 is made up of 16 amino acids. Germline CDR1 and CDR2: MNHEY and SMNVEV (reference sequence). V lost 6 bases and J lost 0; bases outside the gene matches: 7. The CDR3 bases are TGTGCCAGCAGCCCGGGACTAGCAAGAAGCACAGATACGCAGTATTTT. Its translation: CASSPGLARSTDTQYF.

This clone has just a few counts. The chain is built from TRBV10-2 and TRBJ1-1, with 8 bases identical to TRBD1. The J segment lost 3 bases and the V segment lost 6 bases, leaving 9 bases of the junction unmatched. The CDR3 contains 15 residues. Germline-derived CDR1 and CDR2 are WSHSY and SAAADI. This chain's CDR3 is CASRDRGTGYTEAFF. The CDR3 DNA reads TGCGCCAGCAGAGACAGGGGAACAGGGTACACTGAAGCTTTCTTT.

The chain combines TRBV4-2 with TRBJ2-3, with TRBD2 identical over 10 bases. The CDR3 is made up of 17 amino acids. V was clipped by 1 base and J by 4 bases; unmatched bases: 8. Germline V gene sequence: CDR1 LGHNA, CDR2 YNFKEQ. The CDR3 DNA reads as TGTGCCAGCAGCCAAGTCCGAGCGGGGGGGCCTGCAGATACGCAGTATTTT. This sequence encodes CASSQVRAGGPADTQYF.

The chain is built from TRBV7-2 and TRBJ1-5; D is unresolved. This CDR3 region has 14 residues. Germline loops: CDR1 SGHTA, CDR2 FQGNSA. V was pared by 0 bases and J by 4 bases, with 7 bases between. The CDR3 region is CASSLAQVNQPQHF. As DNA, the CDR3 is TGTGCCAGCAGCTTAGCTCAGGTTAATCAGCCCCAGCATTTT.

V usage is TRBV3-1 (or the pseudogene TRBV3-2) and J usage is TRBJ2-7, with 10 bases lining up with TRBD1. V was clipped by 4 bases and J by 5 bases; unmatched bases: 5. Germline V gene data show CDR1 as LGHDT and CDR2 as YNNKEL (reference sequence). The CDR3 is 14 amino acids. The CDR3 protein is CASSRGQGTNEQYF. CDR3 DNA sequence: TGTGCCAGCAGCCGGGGACAGGGGACTAACGAGCAGTACTTC.

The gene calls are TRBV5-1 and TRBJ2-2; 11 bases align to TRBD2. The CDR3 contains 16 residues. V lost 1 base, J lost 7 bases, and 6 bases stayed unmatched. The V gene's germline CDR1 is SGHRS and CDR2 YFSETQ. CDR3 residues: CASSLLAGGAVGELFF. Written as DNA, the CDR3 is TGCGCCAGCAGCTTGCTAGCGGGAGGTGCTGTCGGGGAGCTGTTTTTT.

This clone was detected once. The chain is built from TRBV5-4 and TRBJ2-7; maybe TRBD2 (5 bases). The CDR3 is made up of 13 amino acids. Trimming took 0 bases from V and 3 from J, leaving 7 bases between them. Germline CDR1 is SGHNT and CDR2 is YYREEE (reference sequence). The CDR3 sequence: CASSLDRDYEQYF. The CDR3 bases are TGTGCCAGCAGCTTGGACCGGGACTACGAGCAGTACTTC.

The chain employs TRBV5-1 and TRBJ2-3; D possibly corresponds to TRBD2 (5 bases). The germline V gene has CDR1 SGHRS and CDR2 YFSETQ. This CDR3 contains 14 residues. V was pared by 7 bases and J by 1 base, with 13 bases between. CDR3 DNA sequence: TGCGCCAGCCTCCTCGGGGATGGCACAGATACGCAGTATTTT. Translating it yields CASLLGDGTDTQYF.

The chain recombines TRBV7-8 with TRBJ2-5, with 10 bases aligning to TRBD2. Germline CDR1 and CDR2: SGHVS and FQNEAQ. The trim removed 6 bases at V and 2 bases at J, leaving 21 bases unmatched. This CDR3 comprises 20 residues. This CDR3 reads CASRPGGGAGLAGEQETQYF. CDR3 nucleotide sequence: TGTGCCAGCAGACCCGGGGGTGGGGCCGGTCTAGCGGGGGAACAAGAGACCCAGTACTTC.

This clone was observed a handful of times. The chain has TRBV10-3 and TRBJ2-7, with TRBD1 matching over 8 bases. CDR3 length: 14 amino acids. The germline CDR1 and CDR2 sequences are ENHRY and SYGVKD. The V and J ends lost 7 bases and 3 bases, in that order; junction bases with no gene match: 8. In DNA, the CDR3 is TGTGCCATCACACCGGGACAGGAATACTACGAGCAGTACTTC. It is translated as CAITPGQEYYEQYF.

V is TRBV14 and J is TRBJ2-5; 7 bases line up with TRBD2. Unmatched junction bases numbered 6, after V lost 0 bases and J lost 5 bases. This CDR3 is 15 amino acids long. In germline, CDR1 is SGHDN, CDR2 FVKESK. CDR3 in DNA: TGTGCCAGCAGCCAAGAACCGGGGAGGGTGGAGACCCAGTACTTC. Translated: CASSQEPGRVETQYF.

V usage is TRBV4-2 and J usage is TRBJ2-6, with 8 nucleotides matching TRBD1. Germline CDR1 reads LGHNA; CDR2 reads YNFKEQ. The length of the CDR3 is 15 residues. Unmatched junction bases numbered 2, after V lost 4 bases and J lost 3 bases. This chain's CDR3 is CASSPRGLGANVLTF. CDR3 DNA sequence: TGTGCCAGCAGCCCCAGGGGGCTTGGGGCCAACGTCCTGACTTTC.

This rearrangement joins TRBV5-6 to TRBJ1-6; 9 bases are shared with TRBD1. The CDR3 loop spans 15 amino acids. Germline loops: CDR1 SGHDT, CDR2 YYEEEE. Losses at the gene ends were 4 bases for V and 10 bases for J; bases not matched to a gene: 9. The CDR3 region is CASSRGTGRRSPLHF. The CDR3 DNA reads TGTGCCAGCAGCCGCGGGACAGGGCGAAGATCACCCCTCCACTTT.

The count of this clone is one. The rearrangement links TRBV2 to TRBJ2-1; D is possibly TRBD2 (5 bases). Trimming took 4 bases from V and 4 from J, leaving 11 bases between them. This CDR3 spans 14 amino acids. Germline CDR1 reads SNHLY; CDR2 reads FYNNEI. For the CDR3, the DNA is TGTGCCAGCAGTGGCGGACTTCTGTACAATGAGCAGTTCTTC. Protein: CASSGGLLYNEQFF.

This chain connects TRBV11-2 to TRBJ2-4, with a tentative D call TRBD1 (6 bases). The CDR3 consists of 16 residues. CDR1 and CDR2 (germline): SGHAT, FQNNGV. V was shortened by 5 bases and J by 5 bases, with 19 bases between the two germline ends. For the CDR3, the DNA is TGTGCCAGCAGCCAAAACAGGGATGTCGGTCAAAACATTCAGTACTTC. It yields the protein CASSQNRDVGQNIQYF.

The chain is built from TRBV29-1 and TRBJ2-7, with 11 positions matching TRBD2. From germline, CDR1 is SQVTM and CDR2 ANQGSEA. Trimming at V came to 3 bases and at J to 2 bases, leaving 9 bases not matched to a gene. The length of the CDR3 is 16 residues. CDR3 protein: CSVDTRGTSGTYEQYF. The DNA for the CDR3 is TGCAGCGTTGACACCCGAGGGACTAGCGGTACCTACGAGCAGTACTTC.

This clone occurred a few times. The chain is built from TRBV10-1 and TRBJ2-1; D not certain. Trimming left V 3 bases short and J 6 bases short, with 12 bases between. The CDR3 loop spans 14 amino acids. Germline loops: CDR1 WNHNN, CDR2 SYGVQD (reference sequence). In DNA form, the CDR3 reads TGCGCCAGCAGTGACCGGCTAGTCGGCAATGAGCAGTTCTTC. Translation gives CASSDRLVGNEQFF.

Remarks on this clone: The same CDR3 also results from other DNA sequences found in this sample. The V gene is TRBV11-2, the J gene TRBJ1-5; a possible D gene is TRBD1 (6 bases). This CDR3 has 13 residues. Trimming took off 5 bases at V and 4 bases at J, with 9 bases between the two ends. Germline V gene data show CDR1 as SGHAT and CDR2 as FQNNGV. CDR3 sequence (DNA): TGTGCCAGCAGCCAGGGGACAAATCAGCCCCAGCATTTT. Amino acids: CASSQGTNQPQHF.

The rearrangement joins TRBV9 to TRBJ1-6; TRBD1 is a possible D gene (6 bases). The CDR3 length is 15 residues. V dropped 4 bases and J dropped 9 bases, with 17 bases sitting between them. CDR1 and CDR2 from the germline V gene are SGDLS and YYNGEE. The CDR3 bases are TGTGCCAGCAGCCGTGAGGGGGGGCGAGGTTCACCCCTCCACTTT. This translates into CASSREGGRGSPLHF.